A single sample is the source of the 22 T cell receptor beta chains below, sequenced in a study of OX40 agonist ivuxolimab in advanced cancers. TCRdb keeps only in-frame clones here, not all; method: immunoSEQ multiplex PCR. Here the sample spans roughly 86,000 clones, roughly nine tenths being singletons. The sample in question was CD4+ or CD8+ T cells sorted from blood, obtained in a trial of the OX40 agonist ivuxolimab. The receptors shown here come from an adult with an advanced solid tumor such as melanoma, head and neck, liver or kidney cancer.

The chain links TRBV27 to TRBJ2-2; 7 nucleotides match TRBD1. Germline-derived CDR1 and CDR2 are MNHEY and SMNVEV (reference sequence). There are 16 residues in the CDR3. V dropped 7 bases and J dropped 0; count of bases not matched to a gene: 8. In DNA, the CDR3 is TGTGCCAGCAAAGAGACAGGGATCGCGAACACCGGGGAGCTGTTTTTT. This gives the protein CASKETGIANTGELFF.

This clone was detected only once. The gene calls are TRBV7-6 and TRBJ2-3; possible D gene TRBD2, 6 bases. CDR3 length equals 19 residues. Germline V CDR1 and CDR2: SGHVS, FNYEAQ. V dropped 1 base and J dropped 2 bases, with 22 bases sitting between them. The CDR3 loop reads CASSLGGGRSARDTDTQYF. The CDR3 nucleotides read TGTGCCAGCAGCTTAGGAGGAGGGAGGAGCGCGAGAGACACAGATACGCAGTATTTT.

V and J are TRBV18 and TRBJ1-2, with 9 bases aligning to TRBD1. With V trimmed by 6 bases and J by 2 bases, 10 bases remained unmatched. Germline V gives CDR1 KGHSH, CDR2 LQKENI. The CDR3 length is 16 residues. The CDR3 sequence: CASSSTGTGLNYGYTF. Written as DNA, the CDR3 is TGTGCCAGCTCGTCAACCGGGACAGGGTTAAACTATGGCTACACCTTC.

The chain couples TRBV9 to TRBJ1-5; unclear D gene. CDR1 and CDR2 from the germline V gene are SGDLS and YYNGEE. This CDR3 is 13 amino acids long. Trimming removed 0 bases from V and 9 bases from J, with 10 bases in between. The CDR3 sequence: CASSVEWSGPQHF. The CDR3 nucleotides are TGTGCCAGCAGCGTAGAGTGGTCCGGGCCCCAGCATTTT.

The rearrangement joins TRBV5-6 to TRBJ2-5, with D possibly TRBD1 on 5 matching bases. CDR3 length: 16 residues. The ends were cut back, 3 bases at V and 1 base at J, with 16 bases in the middle. CDR1 and CDR2 (germline): SGHDT, YYEEEE. CDR3 DNA: TGTGCCAGCAGCTCTCCCCCACAGGCCACCCAAGAGACCCAGTACTTC. It is translated as CASSSPPQATQETQYF. Drawing the rest from reference TRBV5-6 and TRBJ2-5, the complete variable domain is DAGVTQSPTHLIKTRGQQVTLRCSPKSGHDTVSWYQQALGQGPQFIFQYYEEEERQRGNFPDRFSGHQFPNYSSELNVNALLLGDSALYLCASSSPPQATQETQYFGPGTRLLVL.

The chain is built from TRBV10-1 and TRBJ2-1; 8 bases map to TRBD1. The CDR3 loop spans 13 amino acids. Germline-derived CDR1 and CDR2 are WNHNN and SYGVQD (reference sequence). V shed 10 bases, J shed 7 bases, and the junction held 9 bases outside the gene matches. The CDR3 region is CATARTGRNEQFF. CDR3 DNA sequence: TGCGCCACCGCGCGGACAGGGCGGAATGAGCAGTTCTTC.

V and J are TRBV19 and TRBJ1-5; D is ambiguous. CDR3 length: 15 amino acids. CDR1 is LNHDA and CDR2 is SQIVND in the germline V gene (reference sequence). V lost 4 bases and J 10 bases, leaving 20 bases between the germline ends. This chain's CDR3 is CASSTPAERRIPQHF. DNA of the CDR3: TGTGCCAGTAGTACCCCAGCGGAGAGACGAATTCCCCAGCATTTT.

This clone was seen only a few times. The genes are TRBV19 and TRBJ2-7; D possibly corresponds to TRBD2 (5 bases). V was shortened by 5 bases and J by 1 base, with 18 bases between the two germline ends. Germline values: CDR1 LNHDA, CDR2 SQIVND (reference sequence). The CDR3 covers 16 residues. The CDR3 here is CASSLRPGKKSYEQYF. Here the CDR3 DNA reads TGTGCCAGTAGTTTAAGACCCGGGAAAAAATCCTACGAGCAGTACTTC.

The chain carries TRBV7-2 and TRBJ2-7; TRBD2 matches 7 bases. The CDR3 has 14 amino acids. CDR1 and CDR2 from the germline V gene are SGHTA and FQGNSA. Trimming took 5 bases from V and 6 from J; bases not matched to a gene: 10. In DNA, the CDR3 is TGTGCCAGCAGCCTGAGCGGGATGCGCTCCGAGCAGTACTTC. This gives the protein CASSLSGMRSEQYF.

This chain links TRBV11-3 with TRBJ1-2; no firm D call. The CDR3 covers 17 residues. CDR1 SGHNT and CDR2 YENEEA come from the germline V gene. Trimming took off 0 bases at V and 4 bases at J, with 18 bases between the two ends. CDR3 protein: CASSLDPKGRGPYGYTF. In nucleotides, the CDR3 is TGTGCCAGCAGCTTAGATCCCAAGGGCAGAGGACCCTATGGCTACACCTTC.

The chain recombines TRBV6-1 with TRBJ2-1; no clear D. Trimming took 2 bases from V and 8 from J, leaving 4 bases between them. The CDR3 is made up of 11 amino acids. Germline lookup yields CDR1 MNHNS and CDR2 SASEGT. CDR3 amino acids: CASSEFYEQFF. The CDR3 DNA sequence: TGTGCCAGCAGTGAATTTTATGAGCAGTTCTTC.

This clone occurred once. V usage is TRBV6-5 and J usage is TRBJ2-7; 10 nucleotides align to TRBD1. Germline V CDR1 and CDR2: MNHEY, SVGAGI. CDR3 length: 15 amino acids. V dropped 6 bases and J dropped 7; count of bases not matched to a gene: 12. The CDR3 nucleotides are TGTGCCAGCAGCCGGGACAGGGGTCCCCTACGTGAGCAGTACTTC. Protein: CASSRDRGPLREQYF.

The chain joins TRBV27 to TRBJ2-1; 12 positions match TRBD2. This CDR3 is built from 16 residues. J gave up 4 bases and V 8 bases, and 9 bases lay outside the gene matches. Germline loops: CDR1 MNHEY, CDR2 SMNVEV (reference sequence). DNA of the CDR3: TGTGCCAGCTACGACCACGGGACTAGCGGGTACAATGAGCAGTTCTTC. Encoded protein: CASYDHGTSGYNEQFF.

The chain joins TRBV7-9 to TRBJ1-1, with 7 positions matching TRBD1. The ends lost 2 bases at V and 0 bases at J; junction bases unmatched: 3. This CDR3 spans 15 amino acids. From germline, CDR1 is SEHNR and CDR2 FQNEAQ (reference sequence). The CDR3 protein is CASSLKDRLNTEAFF. The CDR3 DNA reads TGTGCCAGCAGCTTAAAGGACAGGTTGAACACTGAAGCTTTCTTT.

The chain carries TRBV5-4 and TRBJ2-3, with 10 bases fitting TRBD1. Per the germline V gene, CDR1 is SGHNT and CDR2 is YYREEE (reference sequence). J was trimmed by 1 base and V by 4 bases; bases with no gene match: 3. CDR3 length: 15 residues. The chain's CDR3 is CASSPGQGGTDTQYF. The CDR3 DNA sequence: TGTGCCAGCAGCCCCGGACAGGGGGGCACAGATACGCAGTATTTT. Based on the CDR3 plus reference TRBV5-4 and TRBJ2-3, the full variable domain is ETGVTQSPTHLIKTRGQQVTLRCSSQSGHNTVSWYQQALGQGPQFIFQYYREEENGRGNFPPRFSGLQFPNYSSELNVNALELDDSALYLCASSPGQGGTDTQYFGPGTRLTVL.

This clone appeared a few times. The chain recombines TRBV29-1 with TRBJ2-7; 7 bases agree with TRBD1. CDR3 length: 13 amino acids. Germline V gene lookup returns CDR1 SQVTM and CDR2 ANQGSEA. For the CDR3, the DNA is TGCAGTGCACAGGGGTCGCCTCTTGGGGAGCAGTACTTC. Its protein is CSAQGSPLGEQYF.

This chain links TRBV28 with TRBJ2-7, with TRBD1 matching 8 bases. The CDR3 consists of 15 residues. Germline V CDR1 and CDR2: MDHEN, SYDVKM. V shed 5 bases, J shed 3 bases, and the junction held 9 bases outside the gene matches. For the CDR3, the DNA is TGTGCCAGCAGTATGCCCGGGACAGGCCGCTACGAGCAGTACTTC. It is translated as CASSMPGTGRYEQYF.

The genes are TRBV4-3 and TRBJ2-1; 7 nucleotides agree with TRBD2. CDR1 is LGHNA, CDR2 YSLEER, per germline. The V gene end was trimmed by 1 base and the J gene end by 2 bases; junction bases not matched to a gene: 14. This CDR3 spans 19 amino acids. In DNA, the CDR3 is TGCGCCAGCAGCCAAGTTGGGAGGGTCTCGCGGCGTCCCTACAATGAGCAGTTCTTC. It translates to CASSQVGRVSRRPYNEQFF.

This clone showed up just once. This chain uses TRBV18 with TRBJ1-1; 10 positions agree with TRBD1. Germline CDR1 is KGHSH and CDR2 is LQKENI. The CDR3 consists of 16 residues. The V segment lost 4 bases and the J segment 0 bases; nucleotides outside the gene matches: 5. CDR3 DNA: TGTGCCAGCTCACAACTCGGGACAGGGGTGAACACTGAAGCTTTCTTT. It codes for CASSQLGTGVNTEAFF.

This clone was seen more than once but under ten times. The rearrangement joins TRBV18 to TRBJ1-2, with D perhaps TRBD1 (6 bases). V lost 3 bases and J lost 2, with 16 bases in between. The germline CDR1 and CDR2 sequences are KGHSH and LQKENI. The CDR3 is made up of 16 amino acids. CDR3 sequence reads: CASSPRVGGENYGYTF. CDR3 in DNA: TGTGCCAGCTCACCCCGCGTTGGGGGCGAAAACTATGGCTACACCTTC.

The chain combines TRBV6-5 with TRBJ1-2; D possibly corresponds to TRBD1 (5 bases). The CDR3 sequence is 13 residues long. CDR1 is MNHEY, CDR2 SVGAGI, per germline. Trimming stripped 2 bases from V and 4 bases from J, with 8 bases between. The CDR3 DNA reads as TGTGCCAGCAGTTACCAGGGAGGCTATGGCTACACCTTC. Protein: CASSYQGGYGYTF.

The rearrangement uses TRBV5-6 and TRBJ2-7; 8 nucleotides line up with TRBD1. Germline CDR1 and CDR2: SGHDT and YYEEEE. CDR3 length: 14 residues. Trimming cost V 5 bases and J 7 bases; bases outside gene matches: 11. CDR3 sequence reads: CASRNRDRTGEQYF. The CDR3 DNA reads TGTGCCAGCAGAAACCGGGACAGGACAGGGGAGCAGTACTTC.